This T cell receptor beta chain was recorded in a study of early T cells in non-severe SARS-CoV-2 infection. Study details: Bulk RNA from unsorted whole blood was sequenced; chains were unpaired.

Notes on the study in general: Missing private and CD4 specificities, VDJdb matching favored anti-spike CD8 responses.

Unique molecular identifiers were attached to individual cDNA molecules. Via MiXCR, TCRdb re-called the 5' RACE reads, giving one row per CDR3 protein. The sample records about 80,000 distinct CDR3 sequences, around 9.9% being singletons. This clonotype was seen ten or more times. Its antigen is not known. The source material was whole blood. The receptor was derived from an adult who was a healthcare worker with PCR-confirmed SARS-CoV-2 infection or an uninfected control (not recorded which).

CDR3 coding DNA: TGTGCCAGCAGTCCCGGGCCCCTACCTGAGCAGTACTTC. It is translated as CASSPGPLPEQYF. V gene TRBV12-3 or TRBV12-4 combines with J gene TRBJ2-7; D ambiguous. The CDR3 runs 13 residues. V was cut by 5 bases and J by 7 bases, with 15 bases left in between.